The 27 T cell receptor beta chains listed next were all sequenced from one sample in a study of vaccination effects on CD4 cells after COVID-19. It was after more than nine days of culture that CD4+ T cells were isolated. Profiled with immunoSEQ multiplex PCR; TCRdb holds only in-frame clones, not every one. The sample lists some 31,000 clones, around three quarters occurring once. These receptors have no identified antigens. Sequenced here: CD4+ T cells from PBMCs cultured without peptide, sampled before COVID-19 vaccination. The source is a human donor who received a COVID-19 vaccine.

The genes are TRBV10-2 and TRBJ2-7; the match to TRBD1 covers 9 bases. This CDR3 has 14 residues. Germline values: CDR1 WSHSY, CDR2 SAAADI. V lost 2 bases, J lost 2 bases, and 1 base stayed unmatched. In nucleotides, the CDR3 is TGCGCCAGCAGTGAGGGGACAGGGCCCTACGAGCAGTACTTC. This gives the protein CASSEGTGPYEQYF.

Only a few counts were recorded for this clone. DNA of the CDR3: TGTGCCAGCATATGGCAGGGAAACACACCCCTCCACTTT. It encodes CASIWQGNTPLHF. This sequence joins TRBV2 and TRBJ1-6, with D maybe TRBD1 (5 bases). V lost 7 bases to trimming and J lost 11 bases, with 15 bases between them. CDR1 and CDR2 from the germline V gene are SNHLY and FYNNEI. The CDR3 contains 13 residues.

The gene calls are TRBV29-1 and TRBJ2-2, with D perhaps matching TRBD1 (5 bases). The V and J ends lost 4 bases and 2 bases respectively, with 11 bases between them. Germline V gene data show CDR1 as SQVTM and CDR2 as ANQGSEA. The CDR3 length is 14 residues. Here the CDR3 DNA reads TGCAGCGTTGTAGGTCAGGGAAACACCGGGGAGCTGTTTTTT. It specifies CSVVGQGNTGELFF.

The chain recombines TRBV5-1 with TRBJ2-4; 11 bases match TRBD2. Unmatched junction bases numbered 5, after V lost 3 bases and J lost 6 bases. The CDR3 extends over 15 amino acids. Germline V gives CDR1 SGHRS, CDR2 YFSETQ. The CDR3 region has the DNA TGCGCCAGCAGCTCCTCCGGGACTAGCGGAAACATTCAGTACTTC. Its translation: CASSSSGTSGNIQYF. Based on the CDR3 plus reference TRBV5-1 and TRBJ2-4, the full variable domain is KAGVTQTPRYLIKTRGQQVTLSCSPISGHRSVSWYQQTPGQGLQFLFEYFSETQRNKGNFPGRFSGRQFSNSRSEMNVSTLELGDSALYLCASSSSGTSGNIQYFGAGTRLSVL.

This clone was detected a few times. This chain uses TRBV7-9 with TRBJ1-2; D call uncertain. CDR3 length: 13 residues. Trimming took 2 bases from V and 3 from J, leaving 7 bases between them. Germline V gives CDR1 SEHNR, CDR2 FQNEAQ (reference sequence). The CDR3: CASSLTPDYGYTF. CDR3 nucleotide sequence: TGTGCCAGCAGCTTAACTCCGGACTATGGCTACACCTTC. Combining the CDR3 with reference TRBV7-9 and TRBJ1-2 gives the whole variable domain DTGVSQNPRHKITKRGQNVTFRCDPISEHNRLYWYRQTLGQGPEFLTYFQNEAQLEKSRLLSDRFSAERPKGSFSTLEIQRTEQGDSAMYLCASSLTPDYGYTFGSGTRLTVV.

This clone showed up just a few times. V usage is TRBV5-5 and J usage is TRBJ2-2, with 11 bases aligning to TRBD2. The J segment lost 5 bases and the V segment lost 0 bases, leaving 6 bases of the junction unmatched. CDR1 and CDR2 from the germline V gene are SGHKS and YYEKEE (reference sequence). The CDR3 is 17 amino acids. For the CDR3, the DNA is TGTGCCAGCAGCTTGGCACTAGCGGGAGTACGTACCGGGGAGCTGTTTTTT. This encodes CASSLALAGVRTGELFF.

The CDR3 region is CASSGMTGGQETQYF. CDR3 coding DNA: TGCGCCAGCAGTGGGATGACAGGGGGCCAGGAGACCCAGTACTTC. The chain employs TRBV10-1 and TRBJ2-5, with TRBD1 matching 10 bases. CDR1 is WNHNN, CDR2 SYGVQD, per germline (reference sequence). V was clipped by 4 bases and J by 5 bases; unmatched bases: 7. The CDR3 covers 15 residues.

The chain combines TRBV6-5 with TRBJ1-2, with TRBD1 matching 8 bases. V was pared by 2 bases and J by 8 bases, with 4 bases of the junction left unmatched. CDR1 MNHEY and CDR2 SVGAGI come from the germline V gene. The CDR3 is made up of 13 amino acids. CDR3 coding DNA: TGTGCCAGCAGTTACCGGGACAGGCCCGGCTACACCTTC. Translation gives CASSYRDRPGYTF.

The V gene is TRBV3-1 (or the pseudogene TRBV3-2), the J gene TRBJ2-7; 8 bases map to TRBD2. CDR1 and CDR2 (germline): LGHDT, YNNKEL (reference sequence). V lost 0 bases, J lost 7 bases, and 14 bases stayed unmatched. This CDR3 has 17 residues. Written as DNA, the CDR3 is TGTGCCAGCAGCCAAGAATTGTGGCTAGCGGGTTTCGATGAGCAGTACTTC. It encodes CASSQELWLAGFDEQYF.

The CDR3 bases are TGTGCCAGCAGCTCGCCGGGACTAGCGTACGAGCAGTACTTC. Its translation: CASSSPGLAYEQYF. The rearrangement uses TRBV5-4 and TRBJ2-7, with TRBD2 matching 10 bases. Germline V CDR1 and CDR2: SGHNT, YYREEE (reference sequence). V was pared by 3 bases and J by 4 bases, with 4 bases of the junction left unmatched. The CDR3 has 14 amino acids. The full variable domain, rest sourced from reference TRBV5-4 and TRBJ2-7, is ETGVTQSPTHLIKTRGQQVTLRCSSQSGHNTVSWYQQALGQGPQFIFQYYREEENGRGNFPPRFSGLQFPNYSSELNVNALELDDSALYLCASSSPGLAYEQYFGPGTRLTVT.

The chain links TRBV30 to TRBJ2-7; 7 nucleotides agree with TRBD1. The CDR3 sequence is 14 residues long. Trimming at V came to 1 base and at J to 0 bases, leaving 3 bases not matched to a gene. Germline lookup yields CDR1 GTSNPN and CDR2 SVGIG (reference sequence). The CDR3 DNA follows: TGTGCCTGGAGTGCTGGGACAGCCTCCTACGAGCAGTACTTC. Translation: CAWSAGTASYEQYF.

This chain's CDR3 is CASSEGSQYEQYF. CDR3 DNA: TGTGCCAGCAGTGAAGGCAGCCAATACGAGCAGTACTTC. The rearrangement links TRBV2 to TRBJ2-7; D is undetermined. This CDR3 is 13 amino acids long. V lost 1 base and J 4 bases, leaving 8 bases between the germline ends. Germline assignment: CDR1 SNHLY and CDR2 FYNNEI.

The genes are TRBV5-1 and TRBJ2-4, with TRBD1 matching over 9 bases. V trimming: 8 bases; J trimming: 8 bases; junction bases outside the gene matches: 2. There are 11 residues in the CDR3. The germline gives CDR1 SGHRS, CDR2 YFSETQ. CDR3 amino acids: CASRTGDIQYF. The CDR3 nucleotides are TGCGCCAGTAGGACAGGGGACATTCAGTACTTC.

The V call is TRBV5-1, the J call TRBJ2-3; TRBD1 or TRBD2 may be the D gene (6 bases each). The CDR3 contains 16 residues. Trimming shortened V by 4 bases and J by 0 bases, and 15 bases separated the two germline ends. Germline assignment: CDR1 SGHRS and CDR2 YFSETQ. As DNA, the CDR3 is TGCGCCAGCAGCCGGGACGAAGGGGGGAGCACAGATACGCAGTATTTT. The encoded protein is CASSRDEGGSTDTQYF. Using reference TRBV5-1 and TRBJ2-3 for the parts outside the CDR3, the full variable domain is KAGVTQTPRYLIKTRGQQVTLSCSPISGHRSVSWYQQTPGQGLQFLFEYFSETQRNKGNFPGRFSGRQFSNSRSEMNVSTLELGDSALYLCASSRDEGGSTDTQYFGPGTRLTVL.

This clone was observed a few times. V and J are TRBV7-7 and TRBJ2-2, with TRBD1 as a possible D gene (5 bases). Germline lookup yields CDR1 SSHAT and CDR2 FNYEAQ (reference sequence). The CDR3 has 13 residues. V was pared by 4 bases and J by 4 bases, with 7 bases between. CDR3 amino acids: CASSSTATGELFF. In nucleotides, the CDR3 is TGTGCCAGCAGCTCGACAGCCACCGGGGAGCTGTTTTTT.

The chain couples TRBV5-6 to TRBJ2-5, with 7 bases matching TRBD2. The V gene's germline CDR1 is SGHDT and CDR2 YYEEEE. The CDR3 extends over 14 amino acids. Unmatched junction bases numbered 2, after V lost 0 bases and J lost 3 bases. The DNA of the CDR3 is TGTGCCAGCAGCTTGGGACTAGCCAAAGAGACCCAGTACTTC. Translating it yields CASSLGLAKETQYF.

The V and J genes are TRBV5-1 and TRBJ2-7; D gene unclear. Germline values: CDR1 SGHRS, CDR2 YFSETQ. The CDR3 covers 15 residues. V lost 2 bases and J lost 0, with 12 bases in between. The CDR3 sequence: CASSFNAISSYEQYF. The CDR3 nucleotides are TGCGCCAGCAGCTTTAACGCTATCAGCTCCTACGAGCAGTACTTC.

CDR3 region: CASSTDSLYGYTF. In nucleotides, the CDR3 is TGTGCCAGCAGCACCGACAGCCTCTATGGCTACACCTTC. J is TRBJ1-2 and V is TRBV12-3 or TRBV12-4; possible D gene TRBD1, 5 bases. This CDR3 is 13 amino acids long. With 6 bases removed from V and 4 bases from J, the gap between germline ends came to 12 bases.

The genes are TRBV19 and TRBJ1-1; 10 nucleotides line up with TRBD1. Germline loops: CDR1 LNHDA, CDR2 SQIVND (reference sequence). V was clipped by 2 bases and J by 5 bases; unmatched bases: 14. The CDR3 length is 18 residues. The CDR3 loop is CASSIFGGTGVGRTEAFF. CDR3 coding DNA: TGTGCCAGTAGTATATTTGGCGGGACAGGGGTAGGTCGTACTGAAGCTTTCTTT.

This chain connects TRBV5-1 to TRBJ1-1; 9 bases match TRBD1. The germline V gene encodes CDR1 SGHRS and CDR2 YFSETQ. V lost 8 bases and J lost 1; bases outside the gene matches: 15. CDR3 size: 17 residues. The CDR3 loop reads CASQAQPQGAGNTEAFF. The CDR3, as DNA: TGCGCCAGTCAGGCCCAACCACAGGGGGCCGGGAACACTGAAGCTTTCTTT.

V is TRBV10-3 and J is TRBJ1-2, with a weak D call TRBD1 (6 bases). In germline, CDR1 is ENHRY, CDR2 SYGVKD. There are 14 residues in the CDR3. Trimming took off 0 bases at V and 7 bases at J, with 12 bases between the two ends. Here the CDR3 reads CAISESTTGSGYTF. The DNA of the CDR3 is TGTGCCATCAGTGAGTCCACAACAGGGAGTGGCTACACCTTC.

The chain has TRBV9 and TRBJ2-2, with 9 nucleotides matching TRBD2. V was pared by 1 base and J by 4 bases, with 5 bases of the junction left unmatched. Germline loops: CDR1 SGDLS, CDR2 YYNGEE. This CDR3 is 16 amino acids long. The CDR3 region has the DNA TGTGCCAGCAGCGTATACCAGCGGGGGGCCACCGGGGAGCTGTTTTTT. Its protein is CASSVYQRGATGELFF.

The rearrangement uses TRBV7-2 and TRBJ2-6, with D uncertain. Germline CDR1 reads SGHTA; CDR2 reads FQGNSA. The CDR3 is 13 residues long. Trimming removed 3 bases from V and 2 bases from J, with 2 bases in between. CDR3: CASSFAGANVLTF. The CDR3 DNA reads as TGTGCCAGCAGCTTCGCTGGGGCCAACGTCCTGACTTTC.

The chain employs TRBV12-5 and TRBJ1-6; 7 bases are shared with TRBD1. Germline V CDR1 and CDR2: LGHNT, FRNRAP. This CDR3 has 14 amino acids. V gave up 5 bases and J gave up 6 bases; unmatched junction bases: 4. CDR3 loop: CASGLGTANSPLHF. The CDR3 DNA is TGTGCTAGTGGTCTCGGGACAGCTAATTCACCCCTCCACTTT.

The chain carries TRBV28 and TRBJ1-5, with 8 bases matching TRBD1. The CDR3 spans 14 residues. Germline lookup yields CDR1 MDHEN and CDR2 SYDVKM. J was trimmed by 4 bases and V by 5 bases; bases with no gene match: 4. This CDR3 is CASSPGQGNQPQHF. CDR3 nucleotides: TGTGCCAGCAGTCCCGGACAGGGTAATCAGCCCCAGCATTTT.

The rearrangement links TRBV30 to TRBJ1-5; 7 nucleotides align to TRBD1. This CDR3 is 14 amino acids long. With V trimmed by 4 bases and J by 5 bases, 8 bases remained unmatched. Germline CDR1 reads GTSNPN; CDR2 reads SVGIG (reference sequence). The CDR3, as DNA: TGTGCCTGGACCCCAGGGACAGTAGATCAGCCCCAGCATTTT. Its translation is CAWTPGTVDQPQHF.

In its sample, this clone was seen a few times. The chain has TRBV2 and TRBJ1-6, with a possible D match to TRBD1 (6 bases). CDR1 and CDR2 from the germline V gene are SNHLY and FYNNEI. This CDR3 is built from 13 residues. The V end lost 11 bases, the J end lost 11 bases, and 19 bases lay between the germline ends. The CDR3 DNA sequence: TGTGCCTCCAGGGGACCGCAAGGGGCACCCCTCCACTTT. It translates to CASRGPQGAPLHF.